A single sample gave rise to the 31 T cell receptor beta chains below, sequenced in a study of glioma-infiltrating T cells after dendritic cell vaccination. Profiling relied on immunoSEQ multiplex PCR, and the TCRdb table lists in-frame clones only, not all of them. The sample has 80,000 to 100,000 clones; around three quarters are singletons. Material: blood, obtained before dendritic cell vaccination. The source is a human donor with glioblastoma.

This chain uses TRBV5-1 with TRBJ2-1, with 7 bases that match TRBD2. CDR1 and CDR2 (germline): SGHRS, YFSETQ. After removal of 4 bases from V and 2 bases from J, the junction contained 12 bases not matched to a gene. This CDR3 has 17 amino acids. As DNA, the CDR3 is TGCGCCAGCAGCCCACGAAGAGAAGCGGGAACCTACAATGAGCAGTTCTTC. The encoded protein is CASSPRREAGTYNEQFF. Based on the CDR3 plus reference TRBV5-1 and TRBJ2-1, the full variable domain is KAGVTQTPRYLIKTRGQQVTLSCSPISGHRSVSWYQQTPGQGLQFLFEYFSETQRNKGNFPGRFSGRQFSNSRSEMNVSTLELGDSALYLCASSPRREAGTYNEQFFGPGTRLTVL.

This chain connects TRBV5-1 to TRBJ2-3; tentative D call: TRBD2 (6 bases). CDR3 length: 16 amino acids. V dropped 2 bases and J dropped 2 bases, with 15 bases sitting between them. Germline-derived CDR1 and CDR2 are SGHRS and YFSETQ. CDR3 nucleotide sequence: TGCGCCAGCAGCTTTAAGACGGGAGAGGACACAGATACGCAGTATTTT. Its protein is CASSFKTGEDTDTQYF. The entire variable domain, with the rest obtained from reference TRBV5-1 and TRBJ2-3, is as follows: KAGVTQTPRYLIKTRGQQVTLSCSPISGHRSVSWYQQTPGQGLQFLFEYFSETQRNKGNFPGRFSGRQFSNSRSEMNVSTLELGDSALYLCASSFKTGEDTDTQYFGPGTRLTVL.

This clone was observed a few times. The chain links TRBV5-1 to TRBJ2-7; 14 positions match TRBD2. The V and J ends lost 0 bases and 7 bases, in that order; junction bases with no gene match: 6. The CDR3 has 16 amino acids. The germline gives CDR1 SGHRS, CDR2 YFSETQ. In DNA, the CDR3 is TGCGCCAGCAGCTTGGGACTAGCGGGAGGGCCGGGAGAGCAGTACTTC. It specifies CASSLGLAGGPGEQYF.

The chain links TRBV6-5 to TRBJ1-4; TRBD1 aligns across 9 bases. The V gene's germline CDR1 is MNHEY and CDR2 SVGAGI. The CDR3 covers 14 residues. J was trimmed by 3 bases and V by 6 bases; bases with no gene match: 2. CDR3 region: CASSRDRANEKLFF. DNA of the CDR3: TGTGCCAGCAGCCGGGACAGGGCTAATGAAAAACTGTTTTTT.

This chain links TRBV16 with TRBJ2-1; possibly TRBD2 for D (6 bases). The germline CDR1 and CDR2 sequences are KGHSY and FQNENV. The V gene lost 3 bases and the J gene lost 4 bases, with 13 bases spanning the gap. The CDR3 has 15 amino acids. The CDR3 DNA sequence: TGTGCCAGCAGCCAGCCGGGAGTTTCTTACAATGAGCAGTTCTTC. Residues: CASSQPGVSYNEQFF.

The CDR3 here is CASSQEGLMNTEAFF. DNA for the CDR3: TGTGCCAGCAGCCAAGAGGGGCTGATGAACACTGAAGCTTTCTTT. This sequence joins TRBV4-2 and TRBJ1-1, with D perhaps TRBD1 (5 bases). CDR1 and CDR2 (germline): LGHNA, YNFKEQ. V was pared by 0 bases and J by 0 bases, with 8 bases between. This CDR3 is built from 15 residues.

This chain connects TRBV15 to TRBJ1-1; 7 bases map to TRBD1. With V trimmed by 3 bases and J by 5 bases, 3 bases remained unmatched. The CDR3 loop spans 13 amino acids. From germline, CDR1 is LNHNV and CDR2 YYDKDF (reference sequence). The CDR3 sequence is CATSSRGQTEAFF. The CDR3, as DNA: TGTGCCACCAGCAGCCGGGGACAGACTGAAGCTTTCTTT.

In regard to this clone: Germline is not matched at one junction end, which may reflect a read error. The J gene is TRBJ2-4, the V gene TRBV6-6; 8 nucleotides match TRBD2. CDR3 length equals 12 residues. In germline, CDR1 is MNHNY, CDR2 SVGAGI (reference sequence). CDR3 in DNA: TGTGCCAGCCGTTCCCGGGAGGGGCGTGGAAACTTC. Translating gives CASRSREGRGNF.

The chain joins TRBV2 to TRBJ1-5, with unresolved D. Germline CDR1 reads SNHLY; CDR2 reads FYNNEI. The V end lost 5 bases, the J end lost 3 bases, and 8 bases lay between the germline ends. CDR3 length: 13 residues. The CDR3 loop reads CASSQVNNQPQHF. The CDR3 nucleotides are TGTGCCAGCAGTCAAGTTAACAATCAGCCCCAGCATTTT. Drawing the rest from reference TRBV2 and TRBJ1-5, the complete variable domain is EPEVTQTPSHQVTQMGQEVILRCVPISNHLYFYWYRQILGQKVEFLVSFYNNEISEKSEIFDDQFSVERPDGSNFTLKIRSTKLEDSAMYFCASSQVNNQPQHFGDGTRLSIL.

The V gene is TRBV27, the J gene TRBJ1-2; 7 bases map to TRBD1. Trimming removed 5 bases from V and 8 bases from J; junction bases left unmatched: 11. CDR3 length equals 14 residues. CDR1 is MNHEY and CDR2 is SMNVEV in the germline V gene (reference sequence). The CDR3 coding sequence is TGTGCCAGCAGTAAAAGAGAGACAGGGAACGGCTACACCTTC. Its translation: CASSKRETGNGYTF.

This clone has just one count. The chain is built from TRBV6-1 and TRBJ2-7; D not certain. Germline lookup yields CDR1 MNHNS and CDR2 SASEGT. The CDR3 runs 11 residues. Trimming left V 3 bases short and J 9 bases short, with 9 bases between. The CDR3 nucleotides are TGTGCCAGCAGTGACCTCTACTCGCAGTACTTC. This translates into CASSDLYSQYF.

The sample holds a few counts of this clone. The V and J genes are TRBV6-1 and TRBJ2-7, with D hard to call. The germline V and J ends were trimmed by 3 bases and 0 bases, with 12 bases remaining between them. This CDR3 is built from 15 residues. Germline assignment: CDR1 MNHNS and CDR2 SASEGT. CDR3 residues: CASSDRGTSSYEQYF. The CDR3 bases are TGTGCCAGCAGTGATCGAGGCACGAGCTCCTACGAGCAGTACTTC.

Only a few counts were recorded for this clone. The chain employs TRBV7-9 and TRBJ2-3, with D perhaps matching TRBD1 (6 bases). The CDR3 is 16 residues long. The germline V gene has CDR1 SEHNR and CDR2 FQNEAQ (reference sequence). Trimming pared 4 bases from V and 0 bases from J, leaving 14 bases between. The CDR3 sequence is CASSSRQVSSTDTQYF. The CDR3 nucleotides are TGTGCCAGCAGCTCGCGACAGGTCTCTAGCACAGATACGCAGTATTTT.

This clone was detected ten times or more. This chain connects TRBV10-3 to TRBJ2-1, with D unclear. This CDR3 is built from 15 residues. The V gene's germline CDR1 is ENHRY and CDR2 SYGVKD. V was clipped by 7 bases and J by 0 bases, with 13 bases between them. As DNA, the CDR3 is TGTGCCATCACGGTCGGGTCCAACTCCTACAATGAGCAGTTCTTC. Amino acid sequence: CAITVGSNSYNEQFF.

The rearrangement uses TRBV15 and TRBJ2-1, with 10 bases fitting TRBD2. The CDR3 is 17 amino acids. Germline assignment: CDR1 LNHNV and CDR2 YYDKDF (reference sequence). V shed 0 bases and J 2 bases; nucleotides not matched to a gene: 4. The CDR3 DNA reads TGTGCCACCAGCAGAGATCTGGGGACTAGCGCCTACAATGAGCAGTTCTTC. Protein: CATSRDLGTSAYNEQFF.

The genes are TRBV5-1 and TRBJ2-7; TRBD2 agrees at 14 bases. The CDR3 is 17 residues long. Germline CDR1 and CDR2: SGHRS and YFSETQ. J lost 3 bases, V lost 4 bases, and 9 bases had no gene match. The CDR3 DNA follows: TGCGCCAGCAGCCCTGGACTAGCGGGGGGCCACCACTACGAGCAGTACTTC. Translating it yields CASSPGLAGGHHYEQYF.

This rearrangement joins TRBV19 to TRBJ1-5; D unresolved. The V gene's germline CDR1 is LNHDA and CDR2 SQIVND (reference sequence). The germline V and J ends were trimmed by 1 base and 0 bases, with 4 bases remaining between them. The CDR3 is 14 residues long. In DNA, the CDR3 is TGTGCCAGTAGTATAGCAGATAGCAATCAGCCCCAGCATTTT. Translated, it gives CASSIADSNQPQHF.

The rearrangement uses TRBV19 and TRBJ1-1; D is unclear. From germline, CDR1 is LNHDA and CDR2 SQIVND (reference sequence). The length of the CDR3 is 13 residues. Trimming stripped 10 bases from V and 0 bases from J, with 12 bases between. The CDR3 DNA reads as TGTGCCACCCAGTACACTATGAACACTGAAGCTTTCTTT. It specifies CATQYTMNTEAFF.

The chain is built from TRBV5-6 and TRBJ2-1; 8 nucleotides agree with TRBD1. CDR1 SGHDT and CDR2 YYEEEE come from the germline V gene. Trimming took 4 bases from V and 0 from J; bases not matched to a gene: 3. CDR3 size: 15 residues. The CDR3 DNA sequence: TGTGCCAGCAGCCCGGGACAGGACTCCTACAATGAGCAGTTCTTC. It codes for CASSPGQDSYNEQFF.

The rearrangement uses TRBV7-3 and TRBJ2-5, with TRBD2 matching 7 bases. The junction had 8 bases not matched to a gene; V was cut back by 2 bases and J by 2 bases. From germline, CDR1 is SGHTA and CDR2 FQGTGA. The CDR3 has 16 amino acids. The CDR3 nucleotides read TGTGCCAGCAGCTTAGGGGCCCAGCGGGGACAAGAGACCCAGTACTTC. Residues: CASSLGAQRGQETQYF.

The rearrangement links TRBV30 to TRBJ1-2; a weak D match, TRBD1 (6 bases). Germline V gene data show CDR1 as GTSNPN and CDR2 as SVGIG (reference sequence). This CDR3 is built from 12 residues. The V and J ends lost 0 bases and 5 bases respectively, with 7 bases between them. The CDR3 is CAWSVGGYGYTF. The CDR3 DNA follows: TGTGCCTGGAGTGTAGGGGGTTATGGCTACACCTTC.

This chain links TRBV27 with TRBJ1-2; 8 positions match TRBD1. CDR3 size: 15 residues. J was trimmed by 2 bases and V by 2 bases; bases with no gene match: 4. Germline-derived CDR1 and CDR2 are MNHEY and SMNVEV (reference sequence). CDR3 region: CASSLQGARNYGYTF. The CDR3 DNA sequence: TGTGCCAGCAGTTTACAGGGGGCGCGGAACTATGGCTACACCTTC.

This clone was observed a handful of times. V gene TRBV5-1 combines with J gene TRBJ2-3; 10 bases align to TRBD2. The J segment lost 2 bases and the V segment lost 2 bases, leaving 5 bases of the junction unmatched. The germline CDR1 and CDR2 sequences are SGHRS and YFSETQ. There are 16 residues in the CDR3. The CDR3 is CASSFPLAGVTDTQYF. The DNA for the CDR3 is TGCGCCAGCAGCTTCCCTCTAGCGGGGGTCACAGATACGCAGTATTTT.

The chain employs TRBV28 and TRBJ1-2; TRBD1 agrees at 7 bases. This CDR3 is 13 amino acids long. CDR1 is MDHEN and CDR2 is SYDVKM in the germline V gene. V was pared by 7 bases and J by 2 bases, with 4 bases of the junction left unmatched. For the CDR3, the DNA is TGTGCCAGCAACCCGGGACAGAACTATGGCTACACCTTC. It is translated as CASNPGQNYGYTF.

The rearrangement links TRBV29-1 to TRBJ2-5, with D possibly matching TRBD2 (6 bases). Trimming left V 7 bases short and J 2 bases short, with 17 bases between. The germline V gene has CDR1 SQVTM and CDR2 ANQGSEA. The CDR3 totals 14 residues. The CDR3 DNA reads TGCAGCGCCCTTGGGGGACTCAGGCAAGAGACCCAGTACTTC. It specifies CSALGGLRQETQYF.

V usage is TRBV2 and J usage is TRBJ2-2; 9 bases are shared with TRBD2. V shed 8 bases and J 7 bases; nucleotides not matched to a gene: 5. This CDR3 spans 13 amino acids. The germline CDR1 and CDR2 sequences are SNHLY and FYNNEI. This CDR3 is CASAGGLGGELFF. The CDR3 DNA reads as TGTGCCAGCGCGGGGGGGCTTGGCGGGGAGCTGTTTTTT.

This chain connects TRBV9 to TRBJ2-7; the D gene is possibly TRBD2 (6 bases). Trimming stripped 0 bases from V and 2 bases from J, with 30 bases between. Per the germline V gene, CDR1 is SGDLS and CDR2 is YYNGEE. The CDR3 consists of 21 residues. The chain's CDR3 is CASSVASPVPRGISQTYEQYF. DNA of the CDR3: TGTGCCAGCAGCGTAGCAAGCCCAGTTCCCCGGGGGATCTCCCAAACCTACGAGCAGTACTTC.

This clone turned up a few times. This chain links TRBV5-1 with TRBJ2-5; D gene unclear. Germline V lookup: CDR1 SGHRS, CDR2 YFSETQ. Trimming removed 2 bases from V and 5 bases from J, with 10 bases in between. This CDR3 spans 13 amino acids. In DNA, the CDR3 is TGCGCCAGCAGCTTTGGGTGGAGCGAGACCCAGTACTTC. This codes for CASSFGWSETQYF.

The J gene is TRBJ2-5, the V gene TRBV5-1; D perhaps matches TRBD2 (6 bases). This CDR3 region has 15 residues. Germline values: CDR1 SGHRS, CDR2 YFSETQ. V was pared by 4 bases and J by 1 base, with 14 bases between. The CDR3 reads CASSLDGRSQETQYF. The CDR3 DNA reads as TGCGCCAGCAGCCTAGACGGGAGAAGCCAAGAGACCCAGTACTTC.

CDR3 amino acids: CASSYGPAGSYGYTF. The CDR3 bases are TGTGCCAGCAGTTACGGGCCCGCGGGAAGTTATGGCTACACCTTC. The rearrangement joins TRBV6-5 to TRBJ1-2, with D hard to call. CDR1 and CDR2 from the germline V gene are MNHEY and SVGAGI. This CDR3 has 15 amino acids. V lost 2 bases and J 5 bases, leaving 15 bases between the germline ends.

CDR3 nucleotide sequence: TGTGCCAGCAGCTTTTCTGGCACTCCAGGCTACGAGCAGTACTTC. Its translation is CASSFSGTPGYEQYF. The rearrangement uses TRBV11-2 and TRBJ2-7, with no clear D. V shed 3 bases and J shed 3 bases, with 15 bases lying between them. The CDR3 spans 15 residues. Germline V CDR1 and CDR2: SGHAT, FQNNGV.